The next 8 T cell receptor beta chains were all read from a single sample in a study of cytomegalovirus exposure and HLA in healthy donors. With 60 Vbeta and 13 Jbeta primers, the PCR was carried out. Clones were sequenced by immunoSEQ multiplex PCR, and TCRdb holds only the in-frame ones, with some missing. The sample yields 150,000 or so clones, over 70% seen once. The sequenced sample consisted of PBMCs. The receptors shown here come from a man aged 30 to 45 in good health and CMV-seronegative.

This clone came up once. V and J are TRBV12-2 and TRBJ1-5. TRBV12-2 corresponds to a pseudogene. The CDR3 consists of 13 residues. The CDR3 loop is CASRSRSNQPQHF. CDR3 DNA sequence: TGTGCAAGTCGCTCCCGGTCCAATCAGCCCCAGCATTTT.

The CDR3 region is CASSLLPGLTGETQYF. CDR3 bases: TGTGCCAGCAGTTTACTACCGGGTCTTACTGGGGAGACCCAGTACTTC. This chain links TRBV27 with TRBJ2-5; no reliable D call. CDR1 and CDR2 (germline): MNHEY, SMNVEV (reference sequence). The CDR3 spans 16 residues. V gave up 2 bases and J gave up 5 bases, with 18 bases separating them.

This clone was observed once. V usage is TRBV10-3 and J usage is TRBJ1-2; D not certain. The germline V gene has CDR1 ENHRY and CDR2 SYGVKD. This CDR3 comprises 11 residues. Deletions cut 7 bases from V and 6 bases from J, with 9 bases between. The CDR3 region has the DNA TGTGCCATCAACTCCTCTCATGGCTACACCTTC. Translating it yields CAINSSHGYTF.

CDR3 region: CASSEGDTYEQYF. Written as DNA, the CDR3 is TGTGCCAGCAGTGAAGGGGACACCTACGAGCAGTACTTC. The chain links TRBV6-1 to TRBJ2-7; D possibly corresponds to TRBD1 (6 bases). The CDR3 covers 13 residues. V was trimmed by 1 base and J by 2 bases, leaving 6 bases between them. CDR1 is MNHNS, CDR2 SASEGT, per germline.

The chain has TRBV18 and TRBJ2-7, with D possibly TRBD1 on 5 matching bases. CDR1 and CDR2 (germline): KGHSH, LQKENI. The V end was cut by 3 bases, the J end by 0 bases, with 21 bases between. This CDR3 is 18 amino acids long. The CDR3 region has the DNA TGTGCCAGCTCACCTTTCGGCCTGGGCGTGACAGACTCCTACGAGCAGTACTTC. It is translated as CASSPFGLGVTDSYEQYF.

This clone has more than one count but fewer than ten. The rearrangement uses TRBV7-2 and TRBJ1-3; D is uncertain. Trimming removed 1 base at V and 4 bases at J, with 8 bases between. Per the germline V gene, CDR1 is SGHTA and CDR2 is FQGNSA. The CDR3 extends over 14 amino acids. The chain's CDR3 is CASSLGPLGNTIYF. The CDR3 DNA follows: TGTGCCAGCAGCTTAGGGCCTCTGGGAAACACCATATATTTT.

The table lists this clone with a few counts. One end of the junction is discordant with germline, which a read error may explain. The chain links TRBV9 to TRBJ1-5; 11 bases are a match to TRBD1. This CDR3 region has 15 residues. The germline V gene encodes CDR1 SGDLS and CDR2 YYNGEE. CDR3: CASSGGQGASQPQNF. DNA of the CDR3: TGTGCCAGCAGCGGAGGACAGGGGGCAAGTCAGCCCCAGAATTTT.

The chain joins TRBV19 to TRBJ1-5; D is ambiguous. Germline V gene data show CDR1 as LNHDA and CDR2 as SQIVND (reference sequence). This CDR3 contains 15 residues. The germline V and J ends were trimmed by 2 bases and 0 bases, with 8 bases remaining between them. CDR3: CASSILGNSNQPQHF. For the CDR3, the DNA is TGTGCCAGTAGTATACTCGGGAATAGCAATCAGCCCCAGCATTTT.